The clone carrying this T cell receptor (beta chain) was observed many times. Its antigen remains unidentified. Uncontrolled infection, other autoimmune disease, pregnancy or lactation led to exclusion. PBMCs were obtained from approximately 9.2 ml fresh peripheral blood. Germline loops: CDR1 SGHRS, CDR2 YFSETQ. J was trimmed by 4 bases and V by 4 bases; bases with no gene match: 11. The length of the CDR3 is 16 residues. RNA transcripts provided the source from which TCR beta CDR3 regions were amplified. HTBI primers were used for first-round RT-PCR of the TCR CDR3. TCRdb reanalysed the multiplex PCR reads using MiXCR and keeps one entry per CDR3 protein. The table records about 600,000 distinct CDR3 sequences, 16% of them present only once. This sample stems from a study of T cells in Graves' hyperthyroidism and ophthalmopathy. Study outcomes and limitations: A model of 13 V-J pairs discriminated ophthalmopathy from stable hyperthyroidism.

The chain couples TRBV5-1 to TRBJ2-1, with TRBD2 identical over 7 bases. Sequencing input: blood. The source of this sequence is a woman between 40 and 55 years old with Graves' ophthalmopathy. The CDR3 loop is CASSPGLAELYNEQFF. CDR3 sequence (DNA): TGCGCCAGCAGCCCGGGCCTAGCGGAGTTATACAATGAGCAGTTCTTC.